The 21 T cell receptor beta chains listed next were all sequenced from one sample in a study of cytomegalovirus exposure and HLA in healthy donors. The PCR contained 60 Vbeta and 13 Jbeta primers. Sequencing was performed with immunoSEQ multiplex PCR; in TCRdb, only in-frame clones are kept and a portion is missing. The sample consists of around 120,000 clones, around three quarters of them appearing once. Specimen: PBMCs. The receptors were gathered from a man aged 18 to 35 in good health and CMV-seronegative.

The rearrangement joins TRBV7-8 to TRBJ1-1; 8 nucleotides line up with TRBD1. The CDR3 covers 16 residues. The germline V gene encodes CDR1 SGHVS and CDR2 FQNEAQ. After removal of 4 bases from V and 0 bases from J, the junction contained 7 bases not matched to a gene. DNA for the CDR3: TGTGCCAGCAGCTACGGACAGGGTGGGATGAACACTGAAGCTTTCTTT. It specifies CASSYGQGGMNTEAFF.

Only one count was recorded for this clone. The chain combines TRBV9 with TRBJ2-3; possibly TRBD2 for D (5 bases). V lost 0 bases and J lost 6, with 14 bases in between. Germline assignment: CDR1 SGDLS and CDR2 YYNGEE. There are 15 residues in the CDR3. CDR3 in amino acids: CASSVGDSAWDTQYF. In DNA form, the CDR3 reads TGTGCCAGCAGCGTAGGTGATAGCGCATGGGATACGCAGTATTTT.

The V and J genes are TRBV19 and TRBJ1-1; weak D call: TRBD1 (5 bases). Trimming cost V 5 bases and J 4 bases, with 17 bases left between them. In germline, CDR1 is LNHDA, CDR2 SQIVND (reference sequence). The length of the CDR3 is 15 residues. Here the CDR3 reads CASSDGHGGGTEAFF. The CDR3 DNA follows: TGTGCCAGTAGTGATGGGCACGGGGGAGGCACTGAAGCTTTCTTT.

V gene TRBV18 combines with J gene TRBJ2-2; the match to TRBD1 covers 7 bases. This CDR3 contains 15 residues. Germline CDR1 KGHSH, CDR2 LQKENI. Unmatched junction bases numbered 7, after V lost 8 bases and J lost 1 base. The CDR3 DNA sequence: TGTGCCAGCCAAACCGGGACAGAGAACACCGGGGAGCTGTTTTTT. Translated: CASQTGTENTGELFF.

This clone came up once. This chain joins TRBV9 and TRBJ2-3; 15 bases align to TRBD2. V shed 3 bases and J 2 bases; nucleotides not matched to a gene: 10. CDR3 length equals 19 residues. The germline V gene encodes CDR1 SGDLS and CDR2 YYNGEE. This CDR3 reads CASSAGLAGGPEYTDTQYF. The CDR3 nucleotides read TGTGCCAGCAGCGCCGGACTAGCGGGAGGGCCCGAATACACAGATACGCAGTATTTT.

The chain uses TRBV14 and TRBJ2-3, with a possible D match to TRBD1 (5 bases). Germline loops: CDR1 SGHDN, CDR2 FVKESK. V was shortened by 0 bases and J by 4 bases, with 8 bases between the two germline ends. CDR3 length: 14 residues. The CDR3 DNA sequence: TGTGCCAGCAGCCAAGAGACAGTGGCAGATACGCAGTATTTT. It yields the protein CASSQETVADTQYF.

The gene calls are TRBV6-5 and TRBJ2-7, with D tentatively TRBD1 (6 bases). V was pared by 7 bases and J by 1 base, with 14 bases between. The germline V gene has CDR1 MNHEY and CDR2 SVGAGI. This CDR3 spans 14 amino acids. This CDR3 reads CASNNRDTSYEQYF. Here the CDR3 DNA reads TGTGCCAGCAACAACCGGGACACTTCCTACGAGCAGTACTTC.

The sample holds one count of this clone. The CDR3 reads CASSLDRAYEQYF. The CDR3 nucleotides are TGTGCCAGCAGCTTAGACAGGGCCTACGAGCAGTACTTC. The chain employs TRBV7-6 and TRBJ2-7, with TRBD1 as a possible D gene (6 bases). The CDR3 spans 13 residues. Deletions cut 1 base from V and 2 bases from J, with 6 bases between. Germline assignment: CDR1 SGHVS and CDR2 FNYEAQ. The variable domain in full, completed from reference TRBV7-6 and TRBJ2-7, reads GAGVSQSPRYKVTKRGQDVALRCDPISGHVSLYWYRQALGQGPEFLTYFNYEAQQDKSGLPNDRFSAERPEGSISTLTIQRTEQRDSAMYRCASSLDRAYEQYFGPGTRLTVT.

The J gene is TRBJ2-1, the V gene TRBV28; TRBD2 matches 9 bases. Germline CDR1 is MDHEN and CDR2 is SYDVKM. The CDR3 loop spans 17 amino acids. The junction had 12 bases not matched to a gene; V was cut back by 5 bases and J by 4 bases. This CDR3 reads CASSQIYAGGPYNEQFF. CDR3 DNA sequence: TGTGCCAGCAGTCAGATCTACGCGGGAGGGCCATACAATGAGCAGTTCTTC.

The chain joins TRBV25-1 to TRBJ2-1, with 7 bases lining up with TRBD1. This CDR3 comprises 15 residues. Trimming took 2 bases from V and 7 from J; bases not matched to a gene: 8. From germline, CDR1 is MGHDK and CDR2 SYGVNS. CDR3 amino acids: CASSEPQGLGNEQFF. CDR3 in DNA: TGTGCCAGCAGTGAACCACAGGGGCTCGGGAATGAGCAGTTCTTC. Looking up the rest from reference TRBV25-1 and TRBJ2-1 gives the full variable domain: EADIYQTPRYLVIGTGKKITLECSQTMGHDKMYWYQQDPGMELHLIHYSYGVNSTEKGDLSSESTVSRIRTEHFPLTLESARPSHTSQYLCASSEPQGLGNEQFFGPGTRLTVL.

V usage is TRBV29-1 and J usage is TRBJ2-2; D may be TRBD2 (5 bases). From germline, CDR1 is SQVTM and CDR2 ANQGSEA. This CDR3 has 15 residues. The ends were cut back, 5 bases at V and 4 bases at J, with 17 bases in the middle. For the CDR3, the DNA is TGCAGCGTTAAAGGACGCATAGAGGGCACCGGGGAGCTGTTTTTT. Encoded protein: CSVKGRIEGTGELFF.

Of note for this clone: Since no conserved phenylalanine or tryptophan closes the CDR3, a read error is the likely cause. The chain joins TRBV19 to TRBJ1-2; no definite D call. V was pared by 0 bases and J by 5 bases, with 10 bases between. Germline V CDR1 and CDR2: LNHDA, SQIVND (reference sequence). This CDR3 has 14 residues. DNA of the CDR3: TGTGCCAGTAGTATAGACACGGGGAGGTATGGCTACACCCTC. Translation: CASSIDTGRYGYTL.

This clone was seen a few times. This chain connects TRBV28 to TRBJ1-2; a weak D match, TRBD1 (6 bases). Germline-derived CDR1 and CDR2 are MDHEN and SYDVKM. V was clipped by 3 bases and J by 6 bases, with 29 bases between them. The CDR3 contains 19 residues. Written as DNA, the CDR3 is TGTGCCAGCAGTTTTTTTGTTTCGCTTCTGCAGGGGTCGGTTGATGGCTACACCTTC. Translating gives CASSFFVSLLQGSVDGYTF.

The chain combines TRBV9 with TRBJ2-2; D is undetermined. The CDR3 has 14 amino acids. V was cut by 4 bases and J by 4 bases, with 11 bases left in between. Per the germline V gene, CDR1 is SGDLS and CDR2 is YYNGEE. CDR3 protein: CASSLRSGTGELFF. CDR3 nucleotides: TGTGCCAGCAGCCTCCGCTCGGGCACCGGGGAGCTGTTTTTT. Full variable domain (rest looked up from reference TRBV9 and TRBJ2-2): DSGVTQTPKHLITATGQRVTLRCSPRSGDLSVYWYQQSLDQGLQFLIQYYNGEERAKGNILERFSAQQFPDLHSELNLSSLELGDSALYFCASSLRSGTGELFFGEGSRLTVL.

The chain combines TRBV14 with TRBJ2-5, with D tentatively TRBD1 (5 bases). The length of the CDR3 is 14 residues. Germline CDR1 is SGHDN and CDR2 is FVKESK. Trimming took 0 bases from V and 4 from J, leaving 9 bases between them. CDR3 in DNA: TGTGCCAGCAGCCAAGATATTGGGGCAGAGACCCAGTACTTC. Its protein product is CASSQDIGAETQYF. Full variable domain (missing parts from reference TRBV14 and TRBJ2-5): EAGVTQFPSHSVIEKGQTVTLRCDPISGHDNLYWYRRVMGKEIKFLLHFVKESKQDESGMPNNRFLAERTGGTYSTLKVQPAELEDSGVYFCASSQDIGAETQYFGPGTRLLVL.

The chain links TRBV5-1 to TRBJ2-5, with 8 bases that match TRBD2. The J call may be mistaken, given a closer DNA end match to TRBJ2-7. The CDR3 is 14 residues long. From germline, CDR1 is SGHRS and CDR2 YFSETQ. Here the CDR3 DNA reads TGCGCCAGCAGCTTGGGGGGACTAGCCTACGAGCAGTACTTC. Translation: CASSLGGLAYEQYF.

The genes are TRBV10-1 and TRBJ1-1; 7 bases match TRBD1. The CDR3 length is 15 residues. The germline CDR1 and CDR2 sequences are WNHNN and SYGVQD (reference sequence). J gave up 9 bases and V 4 bases, and 14 bases lay outside the gene matches. This CDR3 is CASSVLEGAPAQAFF. CDR3 nucleotides: TGCGCCAGCAGTGTCCTAGAGGGGGCCCCCGCACAAGCTTTCTTT.

The J gene is TRBJ2-1, the V gene TRBV30; 11 bases fit TRBD2. The germline CDR1 and CDR2 sequences are GTSNPN and SVGIG (reference sequence). J was trimmed by 8 bases and V by 3 bases; bases with no gene match: 9. CDR3 length: 15 residues. This chain's CDR3 is CAWSGLAGGRDEQFF. As DNA, the CDR3 is TGTGCCTGGAGCGGTCTAGCGGGAGGTCGGGATGAGCAGTTCTTC.

This clone came up a few times. The rearrangement joins TRBV7-8 to TRBJ2-7; 8 bases agree with TRBD2. This CDR3 has 17 amino acids. CDR1 and CDR2 from the germline V gene are SGHVS and FQNEAQ. Trimming cost V 4 bases and J 4 bases; bases outside gene matches: 15. The CDR3 DNA sequence: TGTGCCAGCAGCTCCTATCGTGTCTTAGCGGGAAGATACGAGCAGTACTTC. This encodes CASSSYRVLAGRYEQYF.

The V call is TRBV25-1, the J call TRBJ2-1; 7 bases fit TRBD2. The CDR3 is made up of 14 amino acids. Germline assignment: CDR1 MGHDK and CDR2 SYGVNS. V gave up 2 bases and J gave up 8 bases; unmatched junction bases: 6. The CDR3, as DNA: TGTGCCAGCAGTGAAGGGGGGGGAGGGGATGAGCAGTTCTTC. Its translation: CASSEGGGGDEQFF.

The V and J genes are TRBV7-8 and TRBJ2-1; TRBD2 matches at 8 bases. Germline V gives CDR1 SGHVS, CDR2 FQNEAQ. This CDR3 contains 16 residues. J gave up 5 bases and V 5 bases, and 11 bases lay outside the gene matches. In DNA, the CDR3 is TGTGCCAGCAGCCATAGCCCGGGACTAGGTGACAATGAGCAGTTCTTC. Translating gives CASSHSPGLGDNEQFF. The variable domain in full, completed from reference TRBV7-8 and TRBJ2-1, reads GAGVSQSPRYKVAKRGQDVALRCDPISGHVSLFWYQQALGQGPEFLTYFQNEAQLDKSGLPSDRFFAERPEGSVSTLKIQRTQQEDSAVYLCASSHSPGLGDNEQFFGPGTRLTVL.